The table lists the clone carrying this TCR beta chain with many counts. What it binds is unknown. TCRdb processed the 5' RACE reads anew with MiXCR; each CDR3 protein has one entry. The data contain approximately 51,000 distinct CDR3 sequences, approximately 3.3% of them seen just once; the ten biggest clones take up under 6%. This sample was taken from a study of neurological immune-mediated disorders. Study-level information: Of around 35 multiple sclerosis patients, some 31 were relapsing-remitting and 3 secondary progressive.

Study conclusions and caveats: Expanded clones shared no CDR3 amino acid sequences across subjects, suggesting private repertoires in all groups. TCR clonal expansion peaked in HTLV-1-associated myelopathy patients and was lowest in multiple sclerosis patients.

Germline trimming cut 5 bases from V and 1 base from J; bases unmatched to any gene: 4. Germline CDR1 MNHNS, CDR2 SASEGT. The CDR3 length is 15 residues. The chain recombines TRBV6-1 with TRBJ1-5; 8 bases fit TRBD1. The specimen was PBMCs. This TCR derives from a man aged 35 to 55 with multiple sclerosis. The CDR3 reads CASSPTGVSNQPQHF. In nucleotides, the CDR3 is TGTGCCAGCAGTCCGACAGGGGTGAGCAATCAGCCCCAGCATTTT.